The clone carrying this TCR beta chain was found a few times. This sample is part of a study of T-cell reconstitution after alpha-beta-depleted transplantation in children. Trimming removed 4 bases at V and 2 bases at J, with 15 bases between. The CDR3 covers 15 residues. Germline V gene sequence: CDR1 MDHEN, CDR2 SYDVKM. The authors prepared the TCRbeta library with unique molecular identifiers. TCRdb re-analysed the PCR reads in MiXCR, keeping a single row per CDR3 protein. The sample holds about 590,000 distinct CDR3 sequences, 10% to 15% seen once. The rearrangement links TRBV28 to TRBJ2-7, with D possibly being TRBD1 or TRBD2 (5 bases each). The clonotype was recovered from a male patient between 10 and 17 years old who had a stem cell transplant for acute myeloid leukemia, so the T cells may come from the graft donor. Sequences were derived from PBMCs, mostly from graft donor cells, sampled 360 days after TCRalphabeta/CD19-depleted stem cell transplant. The CDR3 DNA reads TGTGCCAGCAGTTCCCCCGTTGAGGGACCCTACGAGCAGTACTTC. Translated, it gives CASSSPVEGPYEQYF.